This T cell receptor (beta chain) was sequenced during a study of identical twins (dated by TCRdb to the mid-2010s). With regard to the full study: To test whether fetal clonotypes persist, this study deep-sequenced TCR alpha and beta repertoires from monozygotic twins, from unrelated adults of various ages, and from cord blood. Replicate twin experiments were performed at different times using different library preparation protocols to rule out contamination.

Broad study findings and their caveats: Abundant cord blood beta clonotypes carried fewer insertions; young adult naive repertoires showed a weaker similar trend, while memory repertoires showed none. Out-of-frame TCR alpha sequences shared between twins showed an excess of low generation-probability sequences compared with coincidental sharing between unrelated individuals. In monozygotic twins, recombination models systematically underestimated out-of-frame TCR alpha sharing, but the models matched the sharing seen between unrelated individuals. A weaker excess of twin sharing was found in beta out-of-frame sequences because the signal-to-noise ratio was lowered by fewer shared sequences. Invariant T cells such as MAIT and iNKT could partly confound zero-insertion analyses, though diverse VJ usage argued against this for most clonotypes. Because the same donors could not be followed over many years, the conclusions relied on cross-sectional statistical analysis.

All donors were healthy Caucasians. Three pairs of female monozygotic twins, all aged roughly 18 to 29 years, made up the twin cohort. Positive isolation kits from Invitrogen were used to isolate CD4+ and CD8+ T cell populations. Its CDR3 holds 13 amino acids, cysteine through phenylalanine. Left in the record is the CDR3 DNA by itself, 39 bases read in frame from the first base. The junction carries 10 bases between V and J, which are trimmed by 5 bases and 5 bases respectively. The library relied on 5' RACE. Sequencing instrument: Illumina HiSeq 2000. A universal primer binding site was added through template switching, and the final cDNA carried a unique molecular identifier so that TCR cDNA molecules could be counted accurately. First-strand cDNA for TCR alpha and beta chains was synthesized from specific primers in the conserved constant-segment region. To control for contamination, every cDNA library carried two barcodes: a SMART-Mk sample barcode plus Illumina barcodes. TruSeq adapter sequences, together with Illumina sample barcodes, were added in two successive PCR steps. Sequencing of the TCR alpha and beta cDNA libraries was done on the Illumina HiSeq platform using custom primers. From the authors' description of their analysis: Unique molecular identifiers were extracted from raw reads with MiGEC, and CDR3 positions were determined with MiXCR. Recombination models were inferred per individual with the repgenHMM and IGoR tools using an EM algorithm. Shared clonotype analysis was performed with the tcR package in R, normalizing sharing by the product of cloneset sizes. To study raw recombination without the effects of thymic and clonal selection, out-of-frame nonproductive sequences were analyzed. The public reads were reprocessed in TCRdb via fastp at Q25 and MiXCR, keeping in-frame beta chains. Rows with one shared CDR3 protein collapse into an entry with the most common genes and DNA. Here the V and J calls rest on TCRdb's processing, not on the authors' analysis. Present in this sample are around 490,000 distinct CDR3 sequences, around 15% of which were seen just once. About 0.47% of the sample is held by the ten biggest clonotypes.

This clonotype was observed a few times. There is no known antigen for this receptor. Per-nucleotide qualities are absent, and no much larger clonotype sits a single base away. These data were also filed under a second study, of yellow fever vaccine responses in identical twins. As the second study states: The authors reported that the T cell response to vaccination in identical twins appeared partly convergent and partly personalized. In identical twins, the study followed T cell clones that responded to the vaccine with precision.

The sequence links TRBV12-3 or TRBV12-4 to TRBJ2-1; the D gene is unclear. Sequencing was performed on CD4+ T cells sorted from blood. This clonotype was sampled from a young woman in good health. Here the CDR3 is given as CASSEEENNEQFF. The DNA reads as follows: TGTGCCAGCAGTGAAGAGGAGAACAATGAGCAGTTCTTC.